This passage covers 27 T cell receptor beta chains from one sample sequenced in a study of radiotherapy plus CTLA-4 blockade in lung cancer. Data came from immunoSEQ multiplex PCR; TCRdb stores just in-frame clones and leaves some out. Among tens of thousands of clones listed, more than 60% were seen once. The material sequenced was peripheral blood, taken from a patient treated with radiotherapy plus ipilimumab. The receptors originated from a human donor with non-small cell lung cancer who had a partial response to radiotherapy plus ipilimumab. Some clones in this sample may be carry-over from other donors' samples.

The V and J genes are TRBV7-2 and TRBJ2-3, with D unresolved. From germline, CDR1 is SGHTA and CDR2 FQGNSA. Trimming cost V 3 bases and J 5 bases, with 9 bases left between them. The CDR3 totals 13 residues. The CDR3: CASSLGHGDTQYF. For the CDR3, the DNA is TGTGCCAGCAGCTTGGGCCATGGAGATACGCAGTATTTT. The full variable domain, rest sourced from reference TRBV7-2 and TRBJ2-3, is GAGVSQSPSNKVTEKGKDVELRCDPISGHTALYWYRQSLGQGLEFLIYFQGNSAPDKSGLPSDRFSAERTGGSVSTLTIQRTQQEDSAVYLCASSLGHGDTQYFGPGTRLTVL.

This sequence joins TRBV19 and TRBJ1-1, with D maybe TRBD1 (5 bases). The ends were cut back, 7 bases at V and 0 bases at J, with 15 bases in the middle. Germline CDR1 and CDR2: LNHDA and SQIVND (reference sequence). The CDR3 consists of 15 residues. This CDR3 is CASIKGTTMNTEAFF. The CDR3 region has the DNA TGTGCCAGTATCAAGGGGACTACAATGAACACTGAAGCTTTCTTT.

This sequence joins TRBV28 and TRBJ1-2; D may be TRBD1 (5 bases). Germline lookup yields CDR1 MDHEN and CDR2 SYDVKM. V was trimmed by 7 bases and J by 8 bases, leaving 17 bases between them. The CDR3 runs 13 residues. CDR3 nucleotides: TGTGCCAGCACCACCCAACGGGGGGGAGGCTACACCTTC. Translated, it gives CASTTQRGGGYTF.

The chain couples TRBV11-2 to TRBJ2-3; D might be TRBD2 (6 bases). The germline V and J ends were trimmed by 6 bases and 0 bases, with 10 bases remaining between them. The CDR3 length is 14 residues. In germline, CDR1 is SGHAT, CDR2 FQNNGV. CDR3: CASRGGVSTDTQYF. The CDR3 coding sequence is TGTGCCAGCAGGGGCGGGGTGAGCACAGATACGCAGTATTTT.

The rearrangement uses TRBV29-1 and TRBJ2-3; 7 bases are a match to TRBD2. Germline CDR1 and CDR2: SQVTM and ANQGSEA. V dropped 5 bases and J dropped 3; count of bases not matched to a gene: 8. The CDR3 contains 14 residues. The CDR3 region is CSVKGGAGTDTQYF. CDR3 in DNA: TGCAGCGTTAAGGGAGGGGCCGGGACAGATACGCAGTATTTT.

To note about this clone: An end of the junction does not agree with germline; a read error may underlie this. This chain connects TRBV19 to TRBJ2-7, with 7 bases lining up with TRBD2. CDR3 length equals 15 residues. The germline V gene has CDR1 LNHDA and CDR2 SQIVND (reference sequence). Here the CDR3 reads CASSQTVRLAYAQYF. DNA of the CDR3: TGTGCCAGTAGCCAAACCGTTAGACTAGCCTACGCGCAGTACTTC. Using reference TRBV19 and TRBJ2-7 for the parts outside the CDR3, the full variable domain is DGGITQSPKYLFRKEGQNVTLSCEQNLNHDAMYWYRQDPGQGLRLIYYSQIVNDFQKGDIAEGYSVSREKKESFPLTVTSAQKNPTAFYLCASSQTVRLAYAQYFGPGTRLTVT.

The V gene is TRBV5-1, the J gene TRBJ2-7, with a tentative D call TRBD2 (6 bases). V was pared by 2 bases and J by 7 bases, with 13 bases between. This CDR3 has 13 residues. Germline V lookup: CDR1 SGHRS, CDR2 YFSETQ. DNA of the CDR3: TGCGCCAGCAGCTTTTACGGGAGAGTGGAGCAGTACTTC. Translating it yields CASSFYGRVEQYF.

In its sample, this clone was seen a few times. The chain recombines TRBV4-1 with TRBJ2-2; 11 nucleotides agree with TRBD2. Germline-derived CDR1 and CDR2 are MGHRA and YSYEKL. J was trimmed by 1 base and V by 2 bases; bases with no gene match: 3. This CDR3 is built from 17 residues. The CDR3 nucleotides read TGCGCCAGCAGCCAACTGGGACTAGCGGTGAACACCGGGGAGCTGTTTTTT. This gives the protein CASSQLGLAVNTGELFF.

This chain connects TRBV4-2 to TRBJ1-4, with TRBD1 identical over 10 bases. The germline V gene encodes CDR1 LGHNA and CDR2 YNFKEQ. The CDR3 totals 16 residues. V dropped 1 base and J dropped 3; count of bases not matched to a gene: 2. CDR3 in DNA: TGTGCCAGCAGCCAAGTAGGGACAGGGGCTAATGAAAAACTGTTTTTT. Encoded protein: CASSQVGTGANEKLFF.

The chain is built from TRBV6-5 and TRBJ1-2; D is undetermined. The CDR3 contains 16 residues. Trimming left V 4 bases short and J 5 bases short, with 20 bases between. CDR1 is MNHEY and CDR2 is SVGAGI in the germline V gene. The CDR3 loop reads CASSSPRRAGFYGYTF. CDR3 DNA: TGTGCCAGCAGTTCTCCCCGGCGCGCCGGGTTTTATGGCTACACCTTC.

The rearrangement joins TRBV28 to TRBJ1-2; 8 bases match TRBD1. The V segment lost 8 bases and the J segment 10 bases; nucleotides outside the gene matches: 9. The CDR3 is made up of 12 amino acids. Germline CDR1 and CDR2: MDHEN and SYDVKM. The CDR3 loop is CASLDWTGTYTF. CDR3 nucleotide sequence: TGTGCCAGCCTCGACTGGACAGGGACCTACACCTTC.

This chain's CDR3 is CASSLTGGNQPQHF. As DNA, the CDR3 is TGTGCCAGCAGCTTGACAGGGGGCAATCAGCCCCAGCATTTT. J is TRBJ1-5 and V is TRBV7-9; 8 bases fit TRBD1. This CDR3 has 14 amino acids. Germline lookup yields CDR1 SEHNR and CDR2 FQNEAQ (reference sequence). V was pared by 3 bases and J by 2 bases, with 0 bases of the junction left unmatched.

The V gene is TRBV5-8, the J gene TRBJ1-4, with D uncertain. The length of the CDR3 is 16 residues. Between the trimmed V and J ends, which lost 6 bases and 1 base, there was a span of 16 bases. Germline V CDR1 and CDR2: SGHTS, YDEGEE. CDR3 nucleotides: TGTGCCAGCACGGTAACCCGCGCGGGAACTAATGAAAAACTGTTTTTT. It is translated as CASTVTRAGTNEKLFF.

This clone was detected once. This chain joins TRBV5-4 and TRBJ1-4; TRBD1 agrees at 11 bases. CDR3 size: 16 residues. Germline CDR1 is SGHNT and CDR2 is YYREEE (reference sequence). J was trimmed by 5 bases and V by 2 bases; bases with no gene match: 5. The CDR3 loop reads CASSLGQGALNEKLFF. In nucleotides, the CDR3 is TGTGCCAGCAGCTTAGGACAGGGGGCGCTGAATGAAAAACTGTTTTTT. Full variable domain (rest looked up from reference TRBV5-4 and TRBJ1-4): ETGVTQSPTHLIKTRGQQVTLRCSSQSGHNTVSWYQQALGQGPQFIFQYYREEENGRGNFPPRFSGLQFPNYSSELNVNALELDDSALYLCASSLGQGALNEKLFFGSGTQLSVL.

The chain combines TRBV7-9 with TRBJ1-4, with D tentatively TRBD1 (6 bases). In germline, CDR1 is SEHNR, CDR2 FQNEAQ (reference sequence). V was trimmed by 5 bases and J by 8 bases, leaving 12 bases between them. The CDR3 runs to 13 residues. The DNA of the CDR3 is TGTGCCAGCAGCGTAAGGGGACAAGAAAAACTGTTTTTT. Translated: CASSVRGQEKLFF.

This rearrangement joins TRBV27 to TRBJ2-7, with 10 bases fitting TRBD2. J was trimmed by 3 bases and V by 5 bases; bases with no gene match: 4. Germline CDR1 is MNHEY and CDR2 is SMNVEV (reference sequence). This CDR3 is built from 14 residues. The CDR3 loop is CASSLAGALYEQYF. CDR3 sequence (DNA): TGTGCCAGCAGTCTAGCGGGAGCTCTCTACGAGCAGTACTTC.

The chain has TRBV14 and TRBJ2-1, with D maybe TRBD1 (5 bases). The V gene's germline CDR1 is SGHDN and CDR2 FVKESK. Trimming cost V 5 bases and J 4 bases, with 9 bases left between them. CDR3 size: 13 residues. The CDR3 reads CASSVQAYNEQFF. CDR3 sequence (DNA): TGTGCCAGCAGCGTACAGGCGTACAATGAGCAGTTCTTC.

This chain links TRBV28 with TRBJ1-2; D is ambiguous. Trimming stripped 5 bases from V and 6 bases from J, with 25 bases between. The CDR3 consists of 17 residues. The germline V gene encodes CDR1 MDHEN and CDR2 SYDVKM. The DNA of the CDR3 is TGTGCCAGCAGTCCCTACGGCCCGGCGACTAACTTCCATGGCTACACCTTC. This gives the protein CASSPYGPATNFHGYTF.

The chain is built from TRBV28 and TRBJ2-3; 9 nucleotides match TRBD2. CDR1 MDHEN and CDR2 SYDVKM come from the germline V gene. Losses at the gene ends were 8 bases for V and 3 bases for J; bases not matched to a gene: 6. The CDR3 sequence is 14 residues long. For the CDR3, the DNA is TGTGCCAGCTCGCGACTAGCGGAGACAGATACGCAGTATTTT. It encodes CASSRLAETDTQYF.

This clone appeared a single time. The J gene is TRBJ2-5, the V gene TRBV6-5; D not certain. The J call may be incorrect, as the DNA end agrees better with TRBJ2-7. The CDR3 extends over 12 amino acids. Germline CDR1 reads MNHEY; CDR2 reads SVGAGI. The CDR3 sequence is CASIDTFYEQYF. The CDR3 region has the DNA TGTGCCAGCATTGACACTTTCTACGAGCAGTACTTC.

V is TRBV2 and J is TRBJ2-7, with D possibly being TRBD2 (5 bases). CDR1 SNHLY and CDR2 FYNNEI come from the germline V gene. V dropped 6 bases and J dropped 3 bases, with 18 bases sitting between them. The CDR3 sequence is 15 residues long. The CDR3 nucleotides read TGTGCCAGCAGGGCACCACTAGGGAGAAGCTACGAGCAGTACTTC. It yields the protein CASRAPLGRSYEQYF.

This rearrangement joins TRBV30 to TRBJ2-1, with TRBD2 matching 7 bases. Germline values: CDR1 GTSNPN, CDR2 SVGIG (reference sequence). This CDR3 is built from 13 residues. The V and J ends lost 4 bases and 9 bases, in that order; junction bases with no gene match: 9. CDR3 sequence (DNA): TGTGCCTGGATGGGCGGGAGTCACGCTGAGCAGTTCTTC. It is translated as CAWMGGSHAEQFF.

The V gene is TRBV5-1, the J gene TRBJ2-3; 10 nucleotides line up with TRBD1. Germline-derived CDR1 and CDR2 are SGHRS and YFSETQ. V lost 2 bases to trimming and J lost 3 bases; unmatched junction nucleotides: 3. CDR3 length equals 15 residues. The CDR3 sequence: CASSFQGQGTDTQYF. Written as DNA, the CDR3 is TGCGCCAGCAGCTTCCAGGGACAGGGGACAGATACGCAGTATTTT. Variable domain in full (rest from reference TRBV5-1 and TRBJ2-3): KAGVTQTPRYLIKTRGQQVTLSCSPISGHRSVSWYQQTPGQGLQFLFEYFSETQRNKGNFPGRFSGRQFSNSRSEMNVSTLELGDSALYLCASSFQGQGTDTQYFGPGTRLTVL.

The rearrangement uses TRBV6-1 and TRBJ2-1; possibly TRBD1 for D (6 bases). CDR1 is MNHNS, CDR2 SASEGT, per germline. V dropped 10 bases and J dropped 6 bases, with 22 bases sitting between them. The CDR3 spans 15 residues. CDR3 nucleotides: TGTGCCACCTCACTACAGGGTAGGGGTAGCAATGAGCAGTTCTTC. It codes for CATSLQGRGSNEQFF.

This chain's CDR3 is CASSPVEDRNYGYTF. CDR3 sequence (DNA): TGTGCCAGCAGCCCAGTAGAAGACAGGAACTATGGCTACACCTTC. The V and J genes are TRBV7-9 and TRBJ1-2; a weak D match, TRBD1 (6 bases). CDR1 SEHNR and CDR2 FQNEAQ come from the germline V gene (reference sequence). CDR3 length equals 15 residues. Trimming cost V 5 bases and J 2 bases, with 15 bases left between them.

This chain connects TRBV19 to TRBJ1-1; maybe TRBD1 (5 bases). The CDR3 extends over 16 amino acids. Germline V lookup: CDR1 LNHDA, CDR2 SQIVND (reference sequence). The V and J ends lost 5 bases and 1 base respectively, with 17 bases between them. The CDR3 DNA reads as TGTGCCAGTAGTCCCTCCCGCGCCCAGGGGAACACTGAAGCTTTCTTT. Protein sequence: CASSPSRAQGNTEAFF.

J is TRBJ1-1 and V is TRBV19; D remains unclear. The V gene lost 4 bases and the J gene lost 5 bases, with 8 bases spanning the gap. CDR3 length: 12 amino acids. The germline gives CDR1 LNHDA, CDR2 SQIVND (reference sequence). The CDR3 here is CASSRRETEAFF. CDR3 in DNA: TGTGCCAGTAGTAGGAGGGAGACTGAAGCTTTCTTT.